A selection of T cell receptor beta chains follows, all from one sample in a study of vaccination effects on CD4 cells after COVID-19. Their target antigens are unknown. Some clones are missing from TCRdb's copy, which holds only in-frame ones; the method was immunoSEQ multiplex PCR. Seen here are roughly 23,000 clones, roughly 80% observed once, and the top ten hold 20% to 25%. The source was CD4+ T cells from PBMCs cultured with HCoV-NL63 spike peptides, collected after COVID-19 vaccination. The receptors were gathered from a human donor who received a COVID-19 vaccine. The CDR3 runs from the conserved cysteine through the conserved F or W. A D gene is named only where the DNA matches it firmly. Clone size is stated in some rows and not others, as once, few, many or a class when expanded.

>TRBJ1-5|few|TRBV9|.|15
CASSVGLTVGQPQHF
TGTGCCAGCAGCGTAGGTCTCACGGTCGGTCAGCCCCAGCATTTT
>TRBJ2-1|.|TRBV9|.|15
CASSVGLMMGDEQFF
TGTGCCAGCAGCGTAGGCTTGATGATGGGTGATGAGCAGTTCTTC
>TRBJ1-1|.|TRBV7-8|.|17
CASSLPNYGGRATEAFF
TGTGCCAGCAGCTTACCGAATTACGGGGGGCGGGCCACTGAAGCTTTCTTT
>TRBJ2-7|.|TRBV19|.|14
CASRTAHGGYEQYF
TGTGCCAGTAGGACGGCTCACGGGGGCTACGAGCAGTACTTC
>TRBJ1-4|.|TRBV7-9|TRBD1|11
CASSIEGQHLF
TGTGCCAGCAGCATAGAGGGACAGCATTTATTT
>TRBJ1-1|.|TRBV5-1|.|13
CASRTRGNTEAFF
TGCGCCAGCAGGACGAGGGGGAACACTGAAGCTTTCTTT
>TRBJ1-2|.|TRBV18|.|13
CASSPGQNYGYTF
TGTGCCAGCTCACCAGGCCAGAACTATGGCTACACCTTC
>TRBJ2-1|few|TRBV6-5|.|16
CASSFQTQASYNEQFF
TGTGCCAGCAGTTTCCAAACTCAAGCCTCCTACAATGAGCAGTTCTTC
>TRBJ1-5|.|TRBV15|.|15
CATSRDLGRNQPQHF
TGTGCCACCAGCAGAGATCTAGGGCGCAATCAGCCCCAGCATTTT
>TRBJ1-1|.|TRBV10-3|.|12
CAISEPPSEAFF
TGTGCCATCAGTGAGCCGCCCTCTGAAGCTTTCTTT
>TRBJ1-1|.|TRBV2|.|13
CAIAQSGSSRAFF
TGTGCCATCGCCCAGTCCGGGAGCTCGAGGGCTTTCTTT
>TRBJ1-2|.|TRBV2|.|13
CASSDGRAYGYTF
TGTGCCAGCAGTGACGGCAGGGCCTATGGCTACACCTTC
>TRBJ1-2|.|TRBV7-2|.|12
CASSSAYYGYTF
TGTGCCAGCAGCTCGGCGTACTATGGCTACACCTTC
>TRBJ1-4|.|TRBV4-1|.|17
CASSQTGFLATNEKLFF
TGCGCCAGCAGCCAAACCGGTTTCTTGGCAACTAATGAAAAACTGTTTTTT
>TRBJ1-1|.|TRBV7-2|.|13
CASSLVSFPEAFF
TGTGCCAGCAGCTTAGTTTCGTTCCCTGAAGCTTTCTTT
>TRBJ1-1|.|TRBV7-2|TRBD1|14
CASSEGTGGTEAFF
TGTGCCAGCAGCGAAGGGACAGGAGGCACTGAAGCTTTCTTT
>TRBJ2-3|.|TRBV6-5|.|15
CASSPGHRQGDTQYF
TGTGCCAGCAGTCCGGGACACAGGCAAGGGGATACGCAGTATTTT
>TRBJ1-2|.|TRBV3-1/TRBV3-2|.|13
CASSQARNYGYTF
TGTGCCAGCAGCCAGGCCAGAAACTATGGCTACACCTTC
>TRBJ2-1|.|TRBV2|TRBD2|14
CASSLSSGSNEQFF
TGTGCCAGCAGTCTCTCTAGCGGGAGCAATGAGCAGTTCTTC
>TRBJ1-3|.|TRBV5-8|.|14
CASSLWSSGNTIYF
TGTGCCAGCAGCTTGTGGAGCTCTGGAAACACCATATATTTT
>TRBJ1-1|once|TRBV28|.|15
CASSLTRGMNTEAFF
TGTGCCAGCAGTCTGACGAGGGGGATGAACACTGAAGCTTTCTTT
>TRBJ2-2|.|TRBV24-1|.|15
CATSDLWGNTGELFF
TGTGCCACCAGTGATTTGTGGGGAAACACCGGGGAGCTGTTTTTT
>TRBJ2-3|.|TRBV6-5|TRBD1|14
CASNSGGAADTQYF
TGTGCCAGCAATTCAGGGGGCGCGGCAGATACGCAGTATTTT
>TRBJ1-4|.|TRBV4-2|.|12
CASSLGSEKLFF
TGTGCCAGCAGCCTCGGGAGTGAAAAACTGTTTTTT
>TRBJ1-5|medium-sized|TRBV6-5|TRBD1|15
CASRWDRRSNQPQHF
TGTGCCAGCAGATGGGACAGGCGGAGTAATCAGCCCCAGCATTTT
>TRBJ1-5|.|TRBV3-1/TRBV3-2|.|13
CASSQDRGQPQHF
TGTGCCAGCAGCCAAGACCGCGGTCAGCCCCAGCATTTT
>TRBJ2-1|few|TRBV18|.|13
CASSPGQYNEQFF
TGTGCCAGCTCACCAGGGCAGTACAATGAGCAGTTCTTC
>TRBJ1-3|.|TRBV9|.|16
CASSVSGRLSGNTIYF
TGTGCCAGCAGCGTAAGTGGACGGCTCTCTGGAAACACCATATATTTT